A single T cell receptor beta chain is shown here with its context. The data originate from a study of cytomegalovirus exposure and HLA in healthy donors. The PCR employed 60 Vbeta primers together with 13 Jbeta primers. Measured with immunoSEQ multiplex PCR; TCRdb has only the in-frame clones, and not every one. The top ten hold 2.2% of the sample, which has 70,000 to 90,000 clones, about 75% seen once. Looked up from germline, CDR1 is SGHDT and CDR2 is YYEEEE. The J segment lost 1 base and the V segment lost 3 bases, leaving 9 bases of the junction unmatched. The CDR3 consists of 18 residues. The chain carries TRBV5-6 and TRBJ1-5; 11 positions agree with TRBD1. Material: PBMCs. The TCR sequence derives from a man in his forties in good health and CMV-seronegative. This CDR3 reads CASSYFGQGARSNQPQHF. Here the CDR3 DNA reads TGTGCCAGCAGCTACTTCGGACAGGGGGCGAGGAGCAATCAGCCCCAGCATTTT. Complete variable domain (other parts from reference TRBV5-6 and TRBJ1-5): DAGVTQSPTHLIKTRGQQVTLRCSPKSGHDTVSWYQQALGQGPQFIFQYYEEEERQRGNFPDRFSGHQFPNYSSELNVNALLLGDSALYLCASSYFGQGARSNQPQHFGDGTRLSIL.